The next 12 T cell receptor beta chains were all read from a single sample in a study of blood T cell repertoires in COVID-19. Sequenced by immunoSEQ multiplex PCR; TCRdb stores in-frame clones only, minus some. The sample records over 60,000 clones, approximately 92% being singletons. Input material: peripheral blood. The receptors here all came from a man older than 75 with acute or convalescent COVID-19.

This rearrangement joins TRBV5-4 to TRBJ1-1, with TRBD1 matching 9 bases. CDR3 length: 14 amino acids. The V and J ends lost 4 bases and 8 bases, in that order; junction bases with no gene match: 9. Germline CDR1 and CDR2: SGHNT and YYREEE (reference sequence). The CDR3 DNA reads TGTGCCAGCAGCCTAGGACAGGGGCCCGCGGAAGCTTTCTTT. Residues: CASSLGQGPAEAFF.

This chain uses TRBV9 with TRBJ1-3; 7 bases line up with TRBD1. V was pared by 3 bases and J by 0 bases, with 6 bases of the junction left unmatched. Germline V gene data show CDR1 as SGDLS and CDR2 as YYNGEE. The CDR3 is 16 amino acids. The CDR3 bases are TGTGCCAGCAGCGCGGGGGGGACAGTCTCTGGAAACACCATATATTTT. Its protein is CASSAGGTVSGNTIYF.

V is TRBV30 and J is TRBJ2-3; 12 nucleotides align to TRBD2. The germline CDR1 and CDR2 sequences are GTSNPN and SVGIG (reference sequence). The V segment lost 1 base and the J segment 0 bases; nucleotides outside the gene matches: 5. The CDR3 has 17 residues. CDR3 loop: CAWSGLAGASSTDTQYF. CDR3 bases: TGTGCCTGGAGTGGACTAGCGGGGGCCTCTAGCACAGATACGCAGTATTTT.

J is TRBJ2-3 and V is TRBV4-1, with 7 bases aligning to TRBD2. The CDR3 has 15 residues. CDR1 MGHRA and CDR2 YSYEKL come from the germline V gene. J was trimmed by 6 bases and V by 4 bases; bases with no gene match: 10. The CDR3 is CASSPRLAGGDTQYF. CDR3 in DNA: TGCGCCAGCAGCCCTCGACTAGCAGGAGGCGATACGCAGTATTTT.

V is TRBV14 and J is TRBJ1-2, with TRBD1 matching over 11 bases. The CDR3 length is 15 residues. Per germline, CDR1 SGHDN and CDR2 FVKESK. V lost 0 bases, J lost 7 bases, and 4 bases stayed unmatched. For the CDR3, the DNA is TGTGCCAGCAGCCAAGATGCTGGACAGGGGGCTGGCTACACCTTC. Translated, it gives CASSQDAGQGAGYTF.

The chain uses TRBV7-9 and TRBJ2-3, with 12 bases fitting TRBD1. The germline V gene encodes CDR1 SEHNR and CDR2 FQNEAQ (reference sequence). V gave up 5 bases and J gave up 5 bases; unmatched junction bases: 2. CDR3 length: 14 residues. The CDR3 reads CASSGTGGRDTQYF. The DNA of the CDR3 is TGTGCCAGCAGCGGGACAGGGGGCCGAGATACGCAGTATTTT.

The rearrangement links TRBV5-4 to TRBJ2-2; 9 bases match TRBD2. Germline V gene data show CDR1 as SGHNT and CDR2 as YYREEE (reference sequence). The CDR3 runs 15 residues. V gave up 3 bases and J gave up 6 bases; unmatched junction bases: 6. As DNA, the CDR3 is TGTGCCAGCAGCTCCCGCGGGAGGGCCGCCGGGGAGCTGTTTTTT. Translating it yields CASSSRGRAAGELFF.

CDR3 coding DNA: TGTGCCAGTACGAAGGCTAGCGGGAGAACCGGGGAGCTGTTTTTT. This codes for CASTKASGRTGELFF. The chain uses TRBV19 and TRBJ2-2; 10 bases are shared with TRBD2. The CDR3 contains 15 residues. V was clipped by 7 bases and J by 5 bases; unmatched bases: 7. The V gene's germline CDR1 is LNHDA and CDR2 SQIVND (reference sequence).

On this clone itself: The junction differs from germline at one of its ends, possibly a read error. CDR3 sequence reads: CARSRGLAGGGGTQYF. The CDR3 DNA reads TGTGCCCGCAGTCGAGGACTAGCGGGGGGGGGAGGTACGCAGTATTTT. The J gene is TRBJ2-3, the V gene TRBV2, with 15 bases lining up with TRBD2. This CDR3 has 16 residues. The germline V gene has CDR1 SNHLY and CDR2 FYNNEI.

The rearrangement uses TRBV7-8 and TRBJ1-2; D uncertain. CDR1 and CDR2 from the germline V gene are SGHVS and FQNEAQ. This CDR3 has 14 residues. V lost 1 base, J lost 5 bases, and 11 bases lay in between. The CDR3 DNA is TGTGCCAGCAGCTTAGGTCTGGGCAGGTATGGCTACACCTTC. Protein sequence: CASSLGLGRYGYTF.

This chain links TRBV19 with TRBJ2-1; 8 nucleotides agree with TRBD1. CDR3 length: 17 residues. Germline loops: CDR1 LNHDA, CDR2 SQIVND (reference sequence). Trimming at V came to 9 bases and at J to 0 bases, leaving 13 bases not matched to a gene. The CDR3: CASSGTGFSSSYNEQFF. The CDR3 nucleotides read TGTGCCAGCTCCGGGACAGGTTTCTCGAGCTCCTACAATGAGCAGTTCTTC.

CDR3: CASSEDKSSYNSPLHF. In nucleotides, the CDR3 is TGCGCCAGCAGTGAAGACAAGAGCTCCTATAATTCACCCCTCCACTTT. The rearrangement joins TRBV10-1 to TRBJ1-6; no firm D call. The germline CDR1 and CDR2 sequences are WNHNN and SYGVQD (reference sequence). V was pared by 3 bases and J by 0 bases, with 9 bases between. CDR3 length: 16 residues.